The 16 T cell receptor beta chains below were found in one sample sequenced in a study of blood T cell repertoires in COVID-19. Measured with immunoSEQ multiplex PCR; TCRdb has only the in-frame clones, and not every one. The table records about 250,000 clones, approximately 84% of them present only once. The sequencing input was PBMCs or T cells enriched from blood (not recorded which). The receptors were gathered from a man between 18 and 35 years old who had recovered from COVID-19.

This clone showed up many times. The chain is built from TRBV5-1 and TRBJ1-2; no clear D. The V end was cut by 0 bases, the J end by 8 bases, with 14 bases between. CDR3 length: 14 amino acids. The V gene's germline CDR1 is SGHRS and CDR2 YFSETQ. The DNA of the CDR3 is TGCGCCAGCAGCTTGGGAGACAAAAACGGAGGCTACACCTTC. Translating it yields CASSLGDKNGGYTF.

Here the CDR3 DNA reads TGTGCCAGCAGCACCGTAGCGGGGGGGCCCCCCGGGGAGCTGTTTTTT. Amino acids: CASSTVAGGPPGELFF. The chain combines TRBV5-4 with TRBJ2-2; 11 nucleotides align to TRBD2. V was clipped by 4 bases and J by 6 bases; unmatched bases: 8. This CDR3 is 16 amino acids long. CDR1 SGHNT and CDR2 YYREEE come from the germline V gene (reference sequence).

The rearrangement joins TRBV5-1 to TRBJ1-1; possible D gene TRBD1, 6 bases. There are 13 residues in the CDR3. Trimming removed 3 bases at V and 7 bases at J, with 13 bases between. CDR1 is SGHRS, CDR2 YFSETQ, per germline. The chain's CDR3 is CASSSPGQFEAFF. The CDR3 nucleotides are TGCGCCAGCAGCTCCCCCGGACAGTTTGAAGCTTTCTTT.

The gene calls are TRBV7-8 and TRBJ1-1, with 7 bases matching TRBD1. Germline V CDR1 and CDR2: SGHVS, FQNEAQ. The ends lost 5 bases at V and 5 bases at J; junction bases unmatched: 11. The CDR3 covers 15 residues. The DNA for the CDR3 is TGTGCCAGCAGCAAAAAAAGGACAGGTCGGACTGAAGCTTTCTTT. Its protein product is CASSKKRTGRTEAFF.

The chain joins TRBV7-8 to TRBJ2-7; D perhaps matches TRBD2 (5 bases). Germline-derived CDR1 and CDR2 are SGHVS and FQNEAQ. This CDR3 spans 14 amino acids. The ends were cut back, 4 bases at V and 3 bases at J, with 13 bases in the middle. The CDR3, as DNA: TGTGCCAGCAGCTCCACTAGAGTCGGCTACGAGCAGTACTTC. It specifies CASSSTRVGYEQYF. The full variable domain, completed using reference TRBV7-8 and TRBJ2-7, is GAGVSQSPRYKVAKRGQDVALRCDPISGHVSLFWYQQALGQGPEFLTYFQNEAQLDKSGLPSDRFFAERPEGSVSTLKIQRTQQEDSAVYLCASSSTRVGYEQYFGPGTRLTVT.

The CDR3 DNA sequence: TGTGCCAGCAGTTTATCGGCAGGGGTGCGGGAAAAACTGTTTTTT. It specifies CASSLSAGVREKLFF. V gene TRBV27 combines with J gene TRBJ1-4; D may be TRBD1 (6 bases). Trimming shortened V by 0 bases and J by 8 bases, and 13 bases separated the two germline ends. CDR1 and CDR2 from the germline V gene are MNHEY and SMNVEV (reference sequence). This CDR3 is built from 15 residues. The full variable domain, its missing parts supplied by reference TRBV27 and TRBJ1-4, is EAQVTQNPRYLITVTGKKLTVTCSQNMNHEYMSWYRQDPGLGLRQIYYSMNVEVTDKGDVPEGYKVSRKEKRNFPLILESPSPNQTSLYFCASSLSAGVREKLFFGSGTQLSVL.

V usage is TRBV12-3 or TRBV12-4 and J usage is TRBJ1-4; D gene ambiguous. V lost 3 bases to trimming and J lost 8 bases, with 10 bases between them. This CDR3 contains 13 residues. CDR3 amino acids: CASSFDSREKLFF. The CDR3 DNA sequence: TGTGCCAGCAGTTTTGATTCGCGGGAAAAACTGTTTTTT.

The CDR3 here is CASSSRPTSGMDTGELFF. CDR3 in DNA: TGTGCCAGCAGCTCCCGACCAACTAGCGGGATGGACACCGGGGAGCTGTTTTTT. The chain links TRBV7-6 to TRBJ2-2; TRBD2 matches 10 bases. The V gene's germline CDR1 is SGHVS and CDR2 FNYEAQ. The CDR3 covers 18 residues. The V gene end was trimmed by 4 bases and the J gene end by 3 bases; junction bases not matched to a gene: 11.

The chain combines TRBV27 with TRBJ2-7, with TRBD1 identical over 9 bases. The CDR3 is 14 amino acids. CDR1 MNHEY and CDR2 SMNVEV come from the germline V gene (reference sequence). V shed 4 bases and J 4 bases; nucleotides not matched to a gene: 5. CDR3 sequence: CASSSGQGLYEQYF. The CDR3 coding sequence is TGTGCCAGCAGTTCCGGACAGGGGCTATACGAGCAGTACTTC.

This CDR3 is CASSLGQSYGYTF. The CDR3 DNA reads TGTGCCAGCAGCTTAGGGCAGTCCTATGGCTACACCTTC. The chain uses TRBV7-2 and TRBJ1-2; D uncertain. The CDR3 length is 13 residues. V was cut by 1 base and J by 4 bases, with 7 bases left in between. Germline V gene data show CDR1 as SGHTA and CDR2 as FQGNSA.

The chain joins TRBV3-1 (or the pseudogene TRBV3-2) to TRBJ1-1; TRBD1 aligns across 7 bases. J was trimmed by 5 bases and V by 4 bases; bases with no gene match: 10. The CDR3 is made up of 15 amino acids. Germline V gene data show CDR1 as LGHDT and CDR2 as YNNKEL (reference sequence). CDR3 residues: CASSPREGASTEAFF. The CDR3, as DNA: TGTGCCAGCAGCCCCAGAGAGGGGGCGAGTACTGAAGCTTTCTTT.

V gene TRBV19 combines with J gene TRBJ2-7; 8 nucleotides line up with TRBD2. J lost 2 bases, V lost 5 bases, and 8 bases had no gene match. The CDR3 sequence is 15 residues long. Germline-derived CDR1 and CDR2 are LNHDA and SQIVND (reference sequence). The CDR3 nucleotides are TGTGCCAGTAGTCCAACTAGCGGTGCCACCTACGAGCAGTACTTC. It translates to CASSPTSGATYEQYF.

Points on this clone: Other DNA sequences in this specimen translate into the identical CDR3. The CDR3 loop reads CSVSDRGYGYTF. In DNA form, the CDR3 reads TGCAGCGTTTCAGACAGGGGGTATGGCTACACCTTC. The rearrangement links TRBV29-1 to TRBJ1-2; 9 bases are a match to TRBD1. The germline gives CDR1 SQVTM, CDR2 ANQGSEA. J lost 5 bases, V lost 5 bases, and 3 bases had no gene match. This CDR3 has 12 amino acids.

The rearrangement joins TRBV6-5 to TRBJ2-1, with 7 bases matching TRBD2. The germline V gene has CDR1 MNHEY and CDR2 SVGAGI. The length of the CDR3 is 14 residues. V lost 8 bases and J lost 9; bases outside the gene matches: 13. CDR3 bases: TGTGCCAGCCATCGGCCCGGACTAGTAGGTGAGCAGTTCTTC. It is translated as CASHRPGLVGEQFF.

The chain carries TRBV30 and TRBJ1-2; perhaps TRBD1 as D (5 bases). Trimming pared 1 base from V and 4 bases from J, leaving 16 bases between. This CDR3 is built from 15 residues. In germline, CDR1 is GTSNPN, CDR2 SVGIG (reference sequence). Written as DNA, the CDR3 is TGTGCCTGGAGTGAGACAGTCTATAGGGGCTATGGCTACACCTTC. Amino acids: CAWSETVYRGYGYTF.

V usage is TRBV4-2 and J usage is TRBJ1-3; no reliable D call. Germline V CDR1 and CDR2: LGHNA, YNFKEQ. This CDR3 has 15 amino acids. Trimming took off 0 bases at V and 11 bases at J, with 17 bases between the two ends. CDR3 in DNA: TGTGCCAGCAGCCAAGATTTCGGGTCGAGGAGGGCCATATATTTT. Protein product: CASSQDFGSRRAIYF.